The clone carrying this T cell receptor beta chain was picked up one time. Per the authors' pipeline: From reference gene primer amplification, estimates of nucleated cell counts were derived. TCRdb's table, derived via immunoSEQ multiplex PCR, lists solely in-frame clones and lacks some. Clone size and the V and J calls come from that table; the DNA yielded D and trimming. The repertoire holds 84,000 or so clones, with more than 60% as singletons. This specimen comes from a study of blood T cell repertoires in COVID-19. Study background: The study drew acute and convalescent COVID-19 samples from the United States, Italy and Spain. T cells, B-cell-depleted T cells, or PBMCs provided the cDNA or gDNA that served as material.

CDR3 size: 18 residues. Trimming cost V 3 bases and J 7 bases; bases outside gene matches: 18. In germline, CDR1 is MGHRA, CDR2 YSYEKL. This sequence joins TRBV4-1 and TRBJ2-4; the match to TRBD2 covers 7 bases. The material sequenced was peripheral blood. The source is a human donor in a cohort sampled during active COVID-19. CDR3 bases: TGCGCCAGCAGCCATCCCAACGCTCTAGCGGTTGGGACCAACATTCAGTACTTC. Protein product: CASSHPNALAVGTNIQYF.